Each of the 9 T cell receptor beta chains below was sequenced from the same sample in a study of cytomegalovirus exposure and HLA in healthy donors. The PCR contained 60 Vbeta and 13 Jbeta primers. Measured with immunoSEQ multiplex PCR; TCRdb has only the in-frame clones, and not every one. The data contain about 120,000 clones, roughly 76% of them seen just once; the ten biggest clones take up 3.3%. The sequenced sample was PBMCs. These receptors came from a woman between 45 and 65 years old in good health and CMV-seronegative.

This rearrangement joins TRBV9 to TRBJ1-2; D not certain. Germline-derived CDR1 and CDR2 are SGDLS and YYNGEE. V lost 2 bases and J 8 bases, leaving 10 bases between the germline ends. The CDR3 consists of 12 residues. The CDR3 DNA follows: TGTGCCAGCAGCGTTGAGCTAGGCGGCTACACCTTC. This translates into CASSVELGGYTF.

This rearrangement joins TRBV5-1 to TRBJ2-5; D ambiguous. The CDR3 is 15 amino acids. Germline V gene lookup returns CDR1 SGHRS and CDR2 YFSETQ. V lost 4 bases and J lost 1, with 14 bases in between. The CDR3 coding sequence is TGCGCCAGCAGCCCCCTCGGGTCGGCCCAAGAGACCCAGTACTTC. Translation gives CASSPLGSAQETQYF. The full variable domain, with the rest looked up from reference TRBV5-1 and TRBJ2-5, is KAGVTQTPRYLIKTRGQQVTLSCSPISGHRSVSWYQQTPGQGLQFLFEYFSETQRNKGNFPGRFSGRQFSNSRSEMNVSTLELGDSALYLCASSPLGSAQETQYFGPGTRLLVL.

The rearrangement links TRBV2 to TRBJ2-1, with 10 positions matching TRBD2. Germline CDR1 is SNHLY and CDR2 is FYNNEI. The CDR3 has 17 amino acids. After removal of 3 bases from V and 6 bases from J, the junction contained 11 bases not matched to a gene. CDR3 coding DNA: TGTGCCAGCAGTGAGTCAATAGCGGGAGGAGCCGCCAATGAGCAGTTCTTC. It translates to CASSESIAGGAANEQFF.

In DNA form, the CDR3 reads TGTGCCAGCAGTGACCAGAGACTAAATGAAAAACTGTTTTTT. This sequence encodes CASSDQRLNEKLFF. V and J are TRBV25-1 and TRBJ1-4; D is unresolved. The CDR3 spans 14 residues. V lost 3 bases and J 5 bases, leaving 10 bases between the germline ends. Germline CDR1 reads MGHDK; CDR2 reads SYGVNS.

In DNA form, the CDR3 reads TGTGCCAGCAGCTGGGGCCAGAGCTCCTACGAGCAGTACTTC. Translating it yields CASSWGQSSYEQYF. This chain joins TRBV7-2 and TRBJ2-7; D possibly corresponds to TRBD1 (5 bases). Trimming removed 4 bases from V and 0 bases from J, with 10 bases in between. Germline CDR1 is SGHTA and CDR2 is FQGNSA. There are 14 residues in the CDR3.

This clone was seen only once. The chain has TRBV6-1 and TRBJ2-5; TRBD2 aligns across 7 bases. This CDR3 is built from 14 residues. Germline V gives CDR1 MNHNS, CDR2 SASEGT. V shed 7 bases and J 5 bases; nucleotides not matched to a gene: 10. CDR3 nucleotide sequence: TGTGCCAGCAAGGTCACCGGGAGGACGGAGACCCAGTACTTC. Encoded protein: CASKVTGRTETQYF.

This clone was recorded a few times. The gene calls are TRBV11-2 and TRBJ2-3; TRBD1 might be the D (5 bases). V was pared by 1 base and J by 6 bases, with 14 bases between. CDR1 is SGHAT, CDR2 FQNNGV, per germline. This CDR3 contains 15 residues. The CDR3 DNA reads as TGTGCCAGCAGCTTAGGAGCAGGCCCAGGGGATACGCAGTATTTT. This translates into CASSLGAGPGDTQYF.

V usage is TRBV10-3 and J usage is TRBJ1-5; 9 nucleotides align to TRBD1. V was clipped by 3 bases and J by 16 bases; unmatched bases: 10. CDR1 is ENHRY and CDR2 is SYGVKD in the germline V gene. The CDR3 runs 13 residues. CDR3 sequence (DNA): TGTGCCATCAGTGAAGGGACAGGGAGGGATTGTCATTTT. Its protein is CAISEGTGRDCHF.

The rearrangement uses TRBV4-2 and TRBJ1-4, with 8 nucleotides matching TRBD1. V lost 4 bases and J lost 8; bases outside the gene matches: 9. CDR3 length: 15 amino acids. Looked up from germline, CDR1 is LGHNA and CDR2 is YNFKEQ. In DNA form, the CDR3 reads TGTGCCAGCAGCCCGCTTGGACAGGGTGAAGAAAAACTGTTTTTT. As protein: CASSPLGQGEEKLFF.